This is a list of T cell receptor beta chains from one sample in a study of blood T cell repertoires in COVID-19. Produced via immunoSEQ multiplex PCR; TCRdb's table is partial and in-frame only. The sample lists approximately 200,000 clones; around 88% were seen once. Material: PBMCs or T cells enriched from blood (not recorded which). These receptors all come from a woman in her thirties who had been exposed to COVID-19. Each CDR3 is given with its conserved first and last residue. A D gene is named only where the DNA matches it firmly. Size is stated for part of the rows, as once, few or many counts, or as a class when the clone is expanded.

D	size	V	J	DNA	CDR3
NA	NA	TRBV24-1	TRBJ2-1	TGTGCCACCAGTGATTTGATGGCCAATGAGCAGTTCTTC	CATSDLMANEQFF
NA	NA	TRBV13	TRBJ2-7	TGTGCCAGCAGCGAATGGCGGGTCCACGAGCAGTACTTC	CASSEWRVHEQYF
TRBD1	NA	TRBV3-1/TRBV3-2	TRBJ1-3	TGTGCCAGCAGCCAGACGACAGGGAGAAACACCATATATTTT	CASSQTTGRNTIYF
TRBD1	NA	TRBV2	TRBJ1-5	TGTGCCAGCAGTGATCGACGGACAGGCTATCAGCCCCAGCATTTT	CASSDRRTGYQPQHF
TRBD1	NA	TRBV19	TRBJ1-5	TGTGCCAGTATCGGGACAGTTATTGGACAGCCCCAGCATTTT	CASIGTVIGQPQHF
NA	NA	TRBV19	TRBJ1-1	TGTGCCAGTAGTTCACAGGGAAGGAACACTGAAGCTTTCTTT	CASSSQGRNTEAFF
NA	NA	TRBV2	TRBJ1-5	TGTGCCAGCAGCCCGCCACAAAATCAGCCCCAGCATTTT	CASSPPQNQPQHF
TRBD2	NA	TRBV5-1	TRBJ2-1	TGCGCCAGCAGCTTGGGAGTGGGCGGGGGGTCCTACAATGAGCAGTTCTTC	CASSLGVGGGSYNEQFF
NA	once	TRBV11-2	TRBJ2-1	TGTGCCAGCAGCTTACCAGGGGGGAATGAGCAGTTCTTC	CASSLPGGNEQFF
NA	NA	TRBV9	TRBJ2-7	TGTGCCAGCAGCGTCGGGGGACAGCACGAGCAGTACTTC	CASSVGGQHEQYF
NA	NA	TRBV7-8	TRBJ2-5	TGTGCCAGCAGCCCCGGACACGGACAAGAGACCCAGTACTTC	CASSPGHGQETQYF
NA	NA	TRBV7-3	TRBJ2-2	TGTGCCAGCAAGGCAGGTTCGAACACCGGGGAGCTGTTTTTT	CASKAGSNTGELFF
NA	NA	TRBV7-9	TRBJ1-5	TGTGCCAGCAGCTTAGGGGCCAATCAGCCCCAGCATTTT	CASSLGANQPQHF
TRBD1	NA	TRBV2	TRBJ2-3	TGTGCCAGCGCAACCCCCGAGACAGGGATCGCAGATACGCAGTATTTT	CASATPETGIADTQYF
NA	NA	TRBV27	TRBJ1-1	TGTGCCAGCAGTTTCTCCCCCAGAGCGGGCACTGAAGCTTTCTTT	CASSFSPRAGTEAFF
NA	NA	TRBV19	TRBJ2-7	TGTGCCAGTAGTGACTCGCCCTTCTCCGAGCAGTACTTC	CASSDSPFSEQYF
TRBD1	NA	TRBV7-2	TRBJ1-6	TGTGCCAGCAGCTTAGGGGGGACAGGGGCTAGCTCACCCCTCCACTTT	CASSLGGTGASSPLHF
TRBD1	NA	TRBV30	TRBJ2-2	TGTGCCTGGAGTGTACAGGGGCCCACCGGGGAGCTGTTTTTT	CAWSVQGPTGELFF
NA	NA	TRBV6-4	TRBJ2-4	TGTGCCAGCAGTGGGATCGGAGGCATTCAGTACTTC	CASSGIGGIQYF
NA	NA	TRBV5-1	TRBJ1-1	TGCGCCAGCAGCTGGAGGTCCATGAACACTGAAGCTTTCTTT	CASSWRSMNTEAFF
NA	NA	TRBV7-9	TRBJ2-3	TGTGCCAGCAGCTTGGGGGCCACAGATACGCAGTATTTT	CASSLGATDTQYF
TRBD2	NA	TRBV7-2	TRBJ2-3	TGTGCCAGCAGCTTTAGCGGGGGGGCTAGCACAGATACGCAGTATTTT	CASSFSGGASTDTQYF
TRBD2	NA	TRBV5-1	TRBJ2-1	TGCGCCAGCAGACCCGGGGGGGCTCTCTCCTACAATGAGCAGTTCTTC	CASRPGGALSYNEQFF
TRBD1	NA	TRBV6-6	TRBJ1-1	TGTGCCAGCAGTTGGACAGGGATTAACACTGAAGCTTTCTTT	CASSWTGINTEAFF
NA	once	TRBV9	TRBJ1-3	TGTGCCAGCAGCCCCAGGACAGGAAACACCATATATTTT	CASSPRTGNTIYF
TRBD1	many	TRBV27	TRBJ2-2	TGTGCCAGCAGTCCCCGACAGGGCGCCGGGGAGCTGTTTTTT	CASSPRQGAGELFF
NA	NA	TRBV18	TRBJ1-2	TGTGCCAGCTCACGCCCTCAACTCTATGGCTACACCTTC	CASSRPQLYGYTF
NA	NA	TRBV29-1	TRBJ1-4	TGCAGCGTTGCCCCCCAAATGGAGGAAAAACTGTTTTTT	CSVAPQMEEKLFF
NA	few	TRBV3-1/TRBV3-2	TRBJ1-1	TGTGCCAGCAGCCGAGGGCAGGAGAACACTGAAGCTTTCTTT	CASSRGQENTEAFF
NA	NA	TRBV2	TRBJ1-1	TGTGCCAGCAGGCCAGACGGAGCAGAAGCTTTCTTT	CASRPDGAEAFF
TRBD1	NA	TRBV29-1	TRBJ1-1	TGCAGCGTTGAAGATGGGACAGGGGGCCACACTGAAGCTTTCTTT	CSVEDGTGGHTEAFF
NA	NA	TRBV15	TRBJ1-6	TGTGCCACCAGCAGAGATAACACCGATTCACCCCTCCACTTT	CATSRDNTDSPLHF
NA	NA	TRBV10-3	TRBJ1-1	TGTGCCATCAGTGACCAGGGTGCAGTTACCAGGGACACTGAAGCTTTCTTT	CAISDQGAVTRDTEAFF
NA	NA	TRBV4-1	TRBJ1-4	TGCGCCAGCAGCCAGCAACCCACCAGGCCTCTGGCTAATGAAAAACTGTTTTTT	CASSQQPTRPLANEKLFF
NA	NA	TRBV18	TRBJ1-2	TGTGCCAGCTCTCCCTTTGGAGTCCCATGGGAGAACTATGGCTACACCTTC	CASSPFGVPWENYGYTF
TRBD1	NA	TRBV7-9	TRBJ1-4	TGTGCCAGCAGCTTAGCCGGACAGGGGATTGAAAAACTGTTTTTT	CASSLAGQGIEKLFF
NA	NA	TRBV19	TRBJ1-1	TGTGCCAGTAGTATAATGACAGGCGGCGGATTGGGGATTATGAACACTGAAGCTTTCTTT	CASSIMTGGGLGIMNTEAFF
NA	NA	TRBV5-1	TRBJ1-6	TGCGCCAGCAGCTTGGGGACAGATTCTAATTCACCCCTCCACTTT	CASSLGTDSNSPLHF
TRBD1	NA	TRBV10-3	TRBJ1-4	TGTGCCATCAGTGTCTCGACAGGGGCTAATGAAAAACTGTTTTTT	CAISVSTGANEKLFF
TRBD1	NA	TRBV6-5	TRBJ1-6	TGTGCCAGCACGACCAGGGACAGGGGGAAATCACCCCTCCACTTT	CASTTRDRGKSPLHF
TRBD1	NA	TRBV3-1/TRBV3-2	TRBJ1-2	TGTGCCAGCAGCCAGCAGGGGGCGGCCTACTATGGCTACACCTTC	CASSQQGAAYYGYTF
TRBD1	NA	TRBV4-1	TRBJ1-2	TGCGCCAGCAGCCAACCAACCAGGGGGAGAGAGTATGGCTACACCTTC	CASSQPTRGREYGYTF
TRBD1	NA	TRBV9	TRBJ2-5	TGTGCCAGCAGCCCGGGACAGGTTGAAACCCAGTACTTC	CASSPGQVETQYF
NA	NA	TRBV5-6	TRBJ2-7	TGTGCCAGCAGCTTGTTGTCCGGGGGACCCTACGAGCAGTACTTC	CASSLLSGGPYEQYF
TRBD1	NA	TRBV18	TRBJ2-5	TGTGCCAGCTCAGTTCAGGGGGCCGAGACCCAGTACTTC	CASSVQGAETQYF
NA	NA	TRBV7-8	TRBJ1-6	TGTGCCAGCAGCCGACAGGCCTATAATTCACCCCTCCACTTT	CASSRQAYNSPLHF
NA	NA	TRBV30	TRBJ2-1	TGTGCCTGGAGTCACAGGGTCAATGAGCAGTTCTTC	CAWSHRVNEQFF
NA	NA	TRBV9	TRBJ2-1	TGTGCCAGCAGCGTAGGCCCCTCGGGGGATGAGCAGTTCTTC	CASSVGPSGDEQFF
NA	once	TRBV7-8	TRBJ1-1	TGTGCCAGCAGCTTGTATTCCGGGTTGGGAGCTTTCTTT	CASSLYSGLGAFF
NA	NA	TRBV2	TRBJ2-7	TGTGCCAGCAGATTAAACTCCTACGAGCAGTACTTC	CASRLNSYEQYF
NA	NA	TRBV2	TRBJ1-6	TGTGCCAGCAGTGAAGAGACAGACTCACCCCTCCACTTT	CASSEETDSPLHF
NA	NA	TRBV6-4	TRBJ1-1	TGTGCCAGCAGTGACCGGGGAAAGAACACTGAAGCTTTCTTT	CASSDRGKNTEAFF
TRBD1	NA	TRBV25-1	TRBJ1-4	TGTGCCAGCACGGACAGGGGGGCTAATGAAAAACTGTTTTTT	CASTDRGANEKLFF
NA	NA	TRBV5-1	TRBJ2-3	TGCGCCAGCAGCTCCCTGGCGGTCACAGATACGCAGTATTTT	CASSSLAVTDTQYF
NA	NA	TRBV3-1/TRBV3-2	TRBJ1-6	TGTGCCAGCAGCACCCGAGGGGGTGGTAATTCACCCCTCCACTTT	CASSTRGGGNSPLHF
NA	NA	TRBV2	TRBJ2-7	TGTGCCAGCAGTCTCGTCAGCTACGAGCAGTACTTC	CASSLVSYEQYF
NA	NA	TRBV29-1	TRBJ1-2	TGCAGCGTTAGGCAGGGGAATGACTATGGCTACACCTTC	CSVRQGNDYGYTF
TRBD1	few	TRBV4-2	TRBJ1-1	TGTGCCAGCAGCTCTCGGACAGGGGGCTCTTTTGAAGCTTTCTTT	CASSSRTGGSFEAFF
TRBD1	NA	TRBV28	TRBJ2-3	TGTGCCAGCAGTTTCATGGGACAGGGGGTCACAGATACGCAGTATTTT	CASSFMGQGVTDTQYF